This T cell receptor beta chain was sequenced during a study of T cell repertoires in aging, cancer and after chemotherapy. The overall study: Pre- and post-chemotherapy samples were paired from chronic lymphocytic leukemia patients treated with fludarabine- or bendamustine-based regimens.

This clonotype came up once. Its target is not known. It may be a read error: a sequence one base away is much more abundant. TCR beta rearrangements were amplified from peripheral blood genomic DNA. Regarding the study as a whole: Across the chemotherapy interval, each cancer cohort showed higher median generation probability, suggesting thymic rebound. Untreated cancer patients had significantly lower blood TCR diversity than age-matched healthy donors.

This CDR3 region has 14 residues. CDR1 is MNHNS, CDR2 SASEGT, per germline. A mixed TRB-A/B primer pool amplified rearranged TRB by multiplex touch-down PCR. TCRdb fed the multiplex PCR reads into MiXCR, producing one record per CDR3 protein. The table has 1,500 to 2,000 distinct CDR3 sequences, around 23% seen once. The sequence was obtained from a human donor with a blood cancer. The chain is built from TRBV6-1 and TRBJ2-7, with 7 positions matching TRBD1. Sequenced: blood. In DNA, the CDR3 is TGTGACAGCAGTGAACAGGCAGGGGGTTACGAGCAGTACTTC. It codes for CDSSEQAGGYEQYF.